This T cell receptor (beta chain) originates from a study of blood T cell repertoires in COVID-19 (dated by TCRdb to the early 2020s). A note on the overall study: Samples from collaborators originated in the United States, Italy and Spain and spanned both the acute and convalescent phases of COVID-19. The prospective study material was composed of cDNA or gDNA derived from T cells, B-cell-depleted T cells, or PBMCs. Subjects who had been exposed to COVID-19, were actively infected with it, or had recovered from it provided the deeply sampled blood TCRbeta repertoires that made up the dataset. Where HLA class I and class II types were available, the types were taken from metadata supplied by the sample provider, not from assay-based typing. Samples came from the ongoing ImmuneRACE study (first 160 participants) plus 1,254 subjects from 6 global collaborators. The sample metadata nearly always contained a de-identified subject ID, COVID-19 status, age in years and sex. The repertoires were released in a freely available public database intended as a resource for research on the immune response to SARS-CoV-2.

Overall study outcomes, separate from this receptor: Clinical and demographic metadata were provided uncurated, with the amount varying by source and participant.

In Seattle, one collaborating source enrolled patients while the infection was active and tracked those patients longitudinally over the course of disease. Collaborating institutions collected whole blood in K2EDTA tubes following their own protocols. For TCRbeta analysis, collaborator samples were shipped as frozen whole blood, as isolated PBMCs, or as DNA extracted from either sample type. Points on this clone: What antigen it recognizes has not been identified. One base away there is no much larger clone; base qualities are not given.

Here V drops 4 bases and J drops 7 bases, and the junction holds 1 base not matched to any gene. CDR1 and CDR2, looked up from the germline V gene, are SQVTM and ANQGSEA. Counted from cysteine to phenylalanine, this CDR3 has 11 amino acids. The sequence is cut down to CDR3 DNA, 33 bases in frame from base 1. The immunoSEQ Assay, a bias-controlled multiplex PCR, was used to amplify TCRbeta CDR3 regions from genomic DNA. As for the authors' bioinformatics: The number of nucleated cells in each sample was estimated by amplification of reference gene primers within the assay. Sequence reads were collapsed and filtered to measure the absolute abundance of every unique TCRbeta CDR3 rearrangement. For each sample, productive Simpson clonality was calculated as the square root of Simpson's diversity index over productive rearrangements. The table was pulled from immuneACCESS by TCRdb, which kept in-frame rearrangements only. Such tables lose some clones; where checked, under half of the loss comes from unresolved V genes, and the rest has no known cause. V, J and clone size are those of that table, while D and trimming were read from the DNA. The table for this sample lists roughly 350,000 clones; about 89% of them were counted only once. Over 6% of the sample goes to the ten largest clones.

The receptor was derived from a woman between 45 and 65 years old with COVID-19, enrolled during active disease. This chain is built from TRBV29-1 and TRBJ1-2, with 9 central nucleotides matching TRBD1. What was sequenced was peripheral blood. The CDR3 in this case is CSVGQGGGYTF. In nucleotides, the sequence is TGCAGCGTTGGACAGGGGGGTGGCTACACCTTC.